One sample yielded the 25 T cell receptor beta chains listed below, sequenced in a study of technical replicates of blood from four donors. Sequencing used immunoSEQ multiplex PCR; TCRdb keeps in-frame clones, though not all of them. The table records about 72,000 clones, over 85% of them present only once. The specimen was T cells isolated from PBMCs. The receptors come from a human donor in good health.

The chain recombines TRBV5-5 with TRBJ1-2; 7 bases fit TRBD1. The junction had 17 bases not matched to a gene; V was cut back by 4 bases and J by 8 bases. This CDR3 is built from 16 residues. In germline, CDR1 is SGHKS, CDR2 YYEKEE (reference sequence). For the CDR3, the DNA is TGTGCCAGCAGCCCCACCATATTGAGGGGGCCGCACGGCTACACCTTC. Protein: CASSPTILRGPHGYTF.

The gene calls are TRBV4-1 and TRBJ1-1; D not certain. Germline-derived CDR1 and CDR2 are MGHRA and YSYEKL. This CDR3 has 15 amino acids. Trimming left V 1 base short and J 5 bases short, with 14 bases between. DNA for the CDR3: TGCGCCAGCAGCCAAGGTAGAGAGGGAACAACTGAAGCTTTCTTT. Its protein product is CASSQGREGTTEAFF.

The chain couples TRBV7-8 to TRBJ1-2, with 7 bases identical to TRBD1. The CDR3 is 14 residues long. Trimming took 3 bases from V and 2 from J; bases not matched to a gene: 3. Per the germline V gene, CDR1 is SGHVS and CDR2 is FQNEAQ. CDR3 in DNA: TGTGCCAGCAGCTTCCGGGACAGAAACTATGGCTACACCTTC. It translates to CASSFRDRNYGYTF.

The genes are TRBV7-9 and TRBJ2-5; 13 nucleotides match TRBD2. The CDR3 totals 15 residues. Germline CDR1 and CDR2: SEHNR and FQNEAQ (reference sequence). V lost 4 bases, J lost 6 bases, and 5 bases stayed unmatched. DNA of the CDR3: TGTGCCAGCAGCTCGGAACTAGCGGGAGGGAAGACCCAGTACTTC. Translation gives CASSSELAGGKTQYF.

J is TRBJ2-2 and V is TRBV30; a weak D match, TRBD1 (6 bases). The germline V and J ends were trimmed by 1 base and 6 bases, with 9 bases remaining between them. Per germline, CDR1 GTSNPN and CDR2 SVGIG (reference sequence). The CDR3 consists of 13 residues. The CDR3 is CAWSGGGPGELFF. The CDR3 bases are TGTGCCTGGAGTGGAGGGGGTCCCGGGGAGCTGTTTTTT. The full variable domain, completed using reference TRBV30 and TRBJ2-2, is SQTIHQWPATLVQPVGSPLSLECTVEGTSNPNLYWYRQAAGRGLQLLFYSVGIGQISSEVPQNLSASRPQDRQFILSSKKLLLSDSGFYLCAWSGGGPGELFFGEGSRLTVL.

The chain combines TRBV7-9 with TRBJ1-5; a possible D gene is TRBD1 (5 bases). V gave up 5 bases and J gave up 1 base, with 12 bases separating them. The length of the CDR3 is 15 residues. The germline V gene has CDR1 SEHNR and CDR2 FQNEAQ (reference sequence). CDR3 amino acids: CASSPAQGSNQPQHF. DNA for the CDR3: TGTGCCAGCAGCCCGGCCCAGGGAAGCAATCAGCCCCAGCATTTT. Full variable domain (outside the CDR3, taken from reference TRBV7-9 and TRBJ1-5): DTGVSQNPRHKITKRGQNVTFRCDPISEHNRLYWYRQTLGQGPEFLTYFQNEAQLEKSRLLSDRFSAERPKGSFSTLEIQRTEQGDSAMYLCASSPAQGSNQPQHFGDGTRLSIL.

This clone was observed once. The chain has TRBV29-1 and TRBJ1-2; possible D gene TRBD1, 6 bases. V was trimmed by 4 bases and J by 2 bases, leaving 14 bases between them. In germline, CDR1 is SQVTM, CDR2 ANQGSEA. The CDR3 has 14 residues. This chain's CDR3 is CSVAEGQINYGYTF. The DNA for the CDR3 is TGCAGCGTTGCGGAAGGACAGATAAACTATGGCTACACCTTC.

The chain joins TRBV4-1 to TRBJ2-2; 12 bases map to TRBD2. Germline assignment: CDR1 MGHRA and CDR2 YSYEKL. Unmatched junction bases numbered 6, after V lost 1 base and J lost 3 bases. The CDR3 totals 18 residues. As DNA, the CDR3 is TGCGCCAGCAGCCAAGCCGGGACTAGCGGGCTTTACACCGGGGAGCTGTTTTTT. Its translation: CASSQAGTSGLYTGELFF.

The rearrangement joins TRBV2 to TRBJ1-1; 8 bases align to TRBD1. The J segment lost 4 bases and the V segment lost 3 bases, leaving 4 bases of the junction unmatched. Germline CDR1 and CDR2: SNHLY and FYNNEI. The CDR3 runs to 14 residues. This CDR3 reads CASSETRGLTEAFF. Here the CDR3 DNA reads TGTGCCAGCAGTGAGACCAGGGGGCTCACTGAAGCTTTCTTT.

This chain connects TRBV7-3 to TRBJ2-7; 8 nucleotides match TRBD2. The CDR3 covers 14 residues. Trimming cost V 5 bases and J 5 bases; bases outside gene matches: 8. The germline V gene encodes CDR1 SGHTA and CDR2 FQGTGA. CDR3 nucleotides: TGTGCCAGCAGCCCCGGGGGGGGAGCTGACGAGCAGTACTTC. It is translated as CASSPGGGADEQYF.

V usage is TRBV2 and J usage is TRBJ2-1, with D unclear. Germline loops: CDR1 SNHLY, CDR2 FYNNEI. The CDR3 is 10 amino acids. The V end was cut by 3 bases, the J end by 12 bases, with 6 bases between. The CDR3 loop is CASSDRWQFF. In DNA, the CDR3 is TGTGCCAGCAGTGACAGGTGGCAGTTCTTC.

V usage is TRBV5-4 and J usage is TRBJ1-1, with a tentative D call TRBD1 (5 bases). Germline CDR1 SGHNT, CDR2 YYREEE (reference sequence). V lost 4 bases and J 5 bases, leaving 15 bases between the germline ends. There are 14 residues in the CDR3. In nucleotides, the CDR3 is TGTGCCAGCAGCCCGGGCCGGGGGGGGACTGAAGCTTTCTTT. Its protein is CASSPGRGGTEAFF.

The V gene is TRBV2, the J gene TRBJ1-4; D possibly corresponds to TRBD1 (6 bases). V was shortened by 6 bases and J by 8 bases, with 16 bases between the two germline ends. The length of the CDR3 is 14 residues. The V gene's germline CDR1 is SNHLY and CDR2 FYNNEI. This CDR3 reads CASRPGRGKEKLFF. CDR3 sequence (DNA): TGTGCCAGCAGGCCGGGCAGGGGTAAGGAAAAACTGTTTTTT.

The chain combines TRBV5-1 with TRBJ2-5; 8 positions agree with TRBD2. Germline V gene sequence: CDR1 SGHRS, CDR2 YFSETQ. V dropped 0 bases and J dropped 2; count of bases not matched to a gene: 6. The CDR3 consists of 16 residues. For the CDR3, the DNA is TGCGCCAGCAGCTTGGGCCTAACTAGCGGACAAGAGACCCAGTACTTC. Its protein is CASSLGLTSGQETQYF.

The V and J genes are TRBV4-1 and TRBJ1-2; 8 bases fit TRBD1. J was trimmed by 4 bases and V by 4 bases; bases with no gene match: 8. Germline assignment: CDR1 MGHRA and CDR2 YSYEKL. The CDR3 has 15 residues. The CDR3: CASSPPAGQVYGYTF. The DNA of the CDR3 is TGCGCCAGCAGCCCCCCCGCGGGACAGGTCTATGGCTACACCTTC.

The chain is built from TRBV9 and TRBJ1-4; D remains ambiguous. Trimming removed 2 bases at V and 1 base at J, with 9 bases between. Germline CDR1 and CDR2: SGDLS and YYNGEE. This CDR3 is built from 15 residues. For the CDR3, the DNA is TGTGCCAGCAGCGTCGGTACCGTAACTAATGAAAAACTGTTTTTT. Translating it yields CASSVGTVTNEKLFF.

The rearrangement uses TRBV27 and TRBJ2-1; 9 positions agree with TRBD2. Germline CDR1 and CDR2: MNHEY and SMNVEV (reference sequence). The CDR3 totals 15 residues. The J segment lost 1 base and the V segment lost 7 bases, leaving 5 bases of the junction unmatched. The CDR3 reads CASTLGLASYNEQFF. The CDR3 coding sequence is TGTGCCAGCACCCTAGGACTAGCGTCCTACAATGAGCAGTTCTTC.

The CDR3 DNA reads TGTGCCAGTAGTATAAGCTATAACACTGAAGCTTTCTTT. The encoded protein is CASSISYNTEAFF. The rearrangement uses TRBV19 and TRBJ1-1; D is ambiguous. Per germline, CDR1 LNHDA and CDR2 SQIVND (reference sequence). The CDR3 spans 13 residues. V lost 2 bases and J lost 2, with 6 bases in between.

The V gene is TRBV6-1, the J gene TRBJ2-7; 9 bases are a match to TRBD2. The CDR3 covers 17 residues. J gave up 2 bases and V 0 bases, and 8 bases lay outside the gene matches. In germline, CDR1 is MNHNS, CDR2 SASEGT. The DNA for the CDR3 is TGTGCCAGCAGTGAAGCATTTTGGCGGGAGGGTACCTACGAGCAGTACTTC. The encoded protein is CASSEAFWREGTYEQYF.

The rearrangement uses TRBV30 and TRBJ1-3; D not certain. Germline CDR1 reads GTSNPN; CDR2 reads SVGIG (reference sequence). The V and J ends lost 0 bases and 2 bases respectively, with 8 bases between them. CDR3 length: 14 residues. DNA for the CDR3: TGTGCCTGGAGTGTACCCGGAGCTGGAAACACCATATATTTT. This sequence encodes CAWSVPGAGNTIYF.

This sequence joins TRBV2 and TRBJ1-5; 9 bases map to TRBD1. With 2 bases clipped from V and 4 bases from J, the junction kept 3 bases outside the gene matches. There are 15 residues in the CDR3. Per germline, CDR1 SNHLY and CDR2 FYNNEI. Here the CDR3 DNA reads TGTGCCAGCAGTGAATGGGACAGGGTGAATCAGCCCCAGCATTTT. Translated: CASSEWDRVNQPQHF.

The chain combines TRBV7-9 with TRBJ2-7; 9 nucleotides line up with TRBD1. Trimming removed 7 bases from V and 7 bases from J; junction bases left unmatched: 8. This CDR3 contains 13 residues. The V gene's germline CDR1 is SEHNR and CDR2 FQNEAQ (reference sequence). CDR3 in amino acids: CASTRTGVEEQYF. In DNA, the CDR3 is TGTGCCAGCACCAGGACAGGGGTAGAGGAGCAGTACTTC. Together with reference TRBV7-9 and TRBJ2-7, the CDR3 gives the full variable domain: DTGVSQNPRHKITKRGQNVTFRCDPISEHNRLYWYRQTLGQGPEFLTYFQNEAQLEKSRLLSDRFSAERPKGSFSTLEIQRTEQGDSAMYLCASTRTGVEEQYFGPGTRLTVT.

The chain recombines TRBV28 with TRBJ2-7, with a weak D call TRBD2 (5 bases). The CDR3 has 15 amino acids. The V gene lost 3 bases and the J gene lost 5 bases, with 17 bases spanning the gap. CDR1 and CDR2 (germline): MDHEN, SYDVKM. The DNA for the CDR3 is TGTGCCAGCAGTTTTGTTGCGGGTCAGTGGGACGAGCAGTACTTC. Translated: CASSFVAGQWDEQYF.

The V call is TRBV27, the J call TRBJ2-3; D is possibly TRBD2 (6 bases). Germline CDR1 and CDR2: MNHEY and SMNVEV (reference sequence). V was pared by 2 bases and J by 4 bases, with 13 bases between. The CDR3 spans 15 residues. Written as DNA, the CDR3 is TGTGCCAGCAGTTTACGGTCGGGAGACTCAGATACGCAGTATTTT. As protein: CASSLRSGDSDTQYF.

The rearrangement links TRBV30 to TRBJ2-7; TRBD2 matches at 9 bases. Germline assignment: CDR1 GTSNPN and CDR2 SVGIG (reference sequence). This CDR3 has 15 amino acids. V dropped 0 bases and J dropped 2; count of bases not matched to a gene: 5. The chain's CDR3 is CAWSVLAGVTYEQYF. Written as DNA, the CDR3 is TGTGCCTGGAGTGTACTAGCGGGTGTTACCTACGAGCAGTACTTC.